These 27 T cell receptor beta chains were sequenced from one sample in a study of tissue T cells after allogeneic stem cell transplantation. Sequenced by immunoSEQ multiplex PCR; TCRdb stores in-frame clones only, minus some. The table has some 6,000 clones, 40% to 60% seen once. Regarding time point: mouse harvest day 14 after allogeneic transplant. Tail vein injection delivered 10^7 T-cell-depleted bone marrow cells and 10^6 splenic CD5+ T cells. The sample was gut tissue. The receptors stem from a female BALB/c mouse given C57BL/6 T cells with graft-versus-host disease after an allogeneic hematopoietic cell transplant.

This clone is labeled medium-sized. Gene names are mouse gene names. The read stops 1 residue short of the end of the CDR3; the missing end is completed from the germline J gene. The V gene is TRBV26, the J gene TRBJ2-7, with D perhaps TRBD1 (6 bases). The CDR3 is 13 residues long. Deletions cut 2 bases from V and 4 bases from J, with 9 bases between. Germline V gene lookup returns CDR1 KGHPV and CDR2 FQNQEV (reference sequence). CDR3 in amino acids: CASSLGQNYEQYF. The sequenced part of the CDR3 DNA is TGTGCCAGCAGTCTGGGACAGAATTATGAACAGTAC.

In regard to this clone: Mouse names are used for the genes. The read falls 1 residue short of the CDR3 end, and the missing part is taken from the germline J gene. This chain joins TRBV13-3 and TRBJ1-4; 10 nucleotides match TRBD1. The V and J ends lost 1 base and 4 bases, in that order; junction bases with no gene match: 1. The CDR3 is 15 amino acids. Germline lookup yields CDR1 NNHDY and CDR2 SYVADS. The CDR3 is CASSDRTGGNERLFF. The CDR3 bases that were read are TGTGCCAGCAGTGATCGGACAGGGGGCAACGAAAGATTATTT.

This clone came up a few times. Mouse gene names and germline throughout. Read data end 1 residue before the CDR3 end; the end is taken from the germline J gene. The rearrangement links TRBV20 to TRBJ1-4; D might be TRBD1 (6 bases). Germline V CDR1 and CDR2: GFQATS, STVNSAI. CDR3 length equals 13 residues. The V gene lost 2 bases and the J gene lost 4 bases, with 8 bases spanning the gap. The CDR3 loop reads CGARRDNNERLFF. The covered CDR3 bases are TGTGGTGCTAGGAGGGACAACAACGAAAGATTATTT.

In the case of this clone: Gene names and germline match the mouse. Sequencing ends 1 residue short of the CDR3 end; the germline J gene provides the rest. V is TRBV3 and J is TRBJ1-2, with 9 nucleotides matching TRBD1. The CDR3 has 14 residues. V lost 6 bases to trimming and J lost 2 bases; unmatched junction nucleotides: 4. The germline CDR1 and CDR2 sequences are SNHLY and FYNGKV (reference sequence). The CDR3 sequence: CASSPGTGNSDYTF. The CDR3 DNA, read in part, is TGTGCCAGCAGTCCCGGGACAGGGAACTCCGACTACACC.

This clone was observed a few times. These gene names are mouse names. The CDR3 is cut off 1 residue early in the read; its end comes from the germline J gene. The chain couples TRBV26 to TRBJ2-2; 10 nucleotides agree with TRBD1. Germline loops: CDR1 KGHPV, CDR2 FQNQEV (reference sequence). This CDR3 contains 15 residues. Trimming at V came to 6 bases and at J to 2 bases, leaving 3 bases not matched to a gene. The part of the CDR3 DNA that was read is TGTGCCAGCAGGCCGGGACAGGGGAACACCGGGCAGCTCTAC. Residues: CASRPGQGNTGQLY. The CDR3 as a whole reads CASRPGQGNTGQLYF.

As regards this clone: The genes are named according to mouse. The read stops 1 residue short of the end of the CDR3; the missing end is completed from the germline J gene. The chain carries TRBV26 and TRBJ2-2; a weak D match, TRBD1 (7 bases). V was shortened by 4 bases and J by 3 bases, with 9 bases between the two germline ends. The CDR3 has 14 amino acids. Germline CDR1 and CDR2: KGHPV and FQNQEV (reference sequence). The CDR3 is CASSQGADTGQLYF. CDR3 DNA, as far as it was read: TGTGCCAGCAGTCAGGGGGCGGACACCGGGCAGCTCTAC.

This clone has a handful of counts. Mouse gene names apply. Read data end 1 residue before the CDR3 end; the end is taken from the germline J gene. Other DNA variants within this sample encode the same CDR3. V is TRBV26 and J is TRBJ2-3; the D is unclear. This CDR3 has 13 residues. V shed 3 bases and J shed 0 bases, with 4 bases lying between them. Germline V gene data show CDR1 as KGHPV and CDR2 as FQNQEV (reference sequence). CDR3 loop: CASSLPSAETLYF. CDR3 bases read: TGTGCCAGCAGTCTCCCGAGTGCAGAAACGCTGTAT. The full variable domain, with the rest looked up from reference TRBV26 and TRBJ2-3, is NSKVIQTPRYLVKGQGQKAKMRCIPEKGHPVVFWYQQNKNNEFKFLINFQNQEVLQQIDMTEKRFSAECPSNSPCSLEIQSSEAGDSALYLCASSLPSAETLYFGSGTRLTVL.

This clone has a handful of counts. The gene names here belong to mouse. The read comes to an end 1 residue before the CDR3 does, leaving the germline J gene to fill in the end. The rearrangement links TRBV4 to TRBJ1-4; 7 nucleotides agree with TRBD1. J gave up 7 bases and V 5 bases, and 4 bases lay outside the gene matches. The CDR3 runs 13 residues. Per the germline V gene, CDR1 is LGHDT and CDR2 is YNNKQL (reference sequence). CDR3 in amino acids: CASSRQGGERLFF. CDR3 DNA, as far as it was read: TGTGCCAGCAGCCGACAGGGAGGCGAAAGATTATTT. The full variable domain, rest sourced from reference TRBV4 and TRBJ1-4, is ETAVFQTPNYHVTQVGNEVSFNCKQTLGHDTMYWYKQDSKKLLKIMFSYNNKQLIVNETVPRRFSPQSSDKAHLNLRIKSVEPEDSAVYLCASSRQGGERLFFGHGTKLSVL.

A word on this clone: The gene names given are mouse names. The read ends 1 residue early relative to the CDR3; the germline J gene fills the gap. The chain employs TRBV14 and TRBJ2-7; TRBD1 or TRBD2 may be the D gene (6 bases each). The germline V gene encodes CDR1 SGHDT and CDR2 FRDEAV. Trimming took off 1 base at V and 0 bases at J, with 8 bases between the two ends. There are 14 residues in the CDR3. CDR3 DNA (partial): TGTGCCAGCAGTTTCGGGGGCCTCTCCTATGAACAGTAC. It codes for CASSFGGLSYEQY. The entire CDR3 protein is CASSFGGLSYEQYF. The full variable domain, with the rest looked up from reference TRBV14 and TRBJ2-7, is EAGVTQSPRYAVLQEGQAVSFWCDPISGHDTLYWYQQPRDQGPQLLVYFRDEAVIDNSQLPSDRFSAVRPKGTNSTLKIQSAKQGDTATYLCASSFGGLSYEQYFGPGTRLTVL.

A word on this clone: Gene names and germline refer to mouse. The read ends 1 residue shy of where the CDR3 ends; the end is completed using the germline J gene. The rearrangement uses TRBV24 and TRBJ1-2, with 9 nucleotides matching TRBD1. CDR1 and CDR2 (germline): KGHTA, FRNEEI. This CDR3 has 14 amino acids. The V and J ends lost 4 bases and 1 base, in that order; junction bases with no gene match: 1. CDR3 loop: CASSRQGGNSDYTF. The DNA read from the CDR3 is TGTGCCAGCAGTCGACAGGGGGGAAACTCCGACTACACC.

This clone is large in the sample. Mouse germline and gene names are used. The CDR3 extends 1 residue past the end of the read, so its final part is completed from the germline J gene. The V and J genes are TRBV13-1 and TRBJ2-7, with 7 bases identical to TRBD1. CDR1 NSHNY and CDR2 SYGAGN come from the germline V gene. The J segment lost 2 bases and the V segment lost 2 bases, leaving 4 bases of the junction unmatched. The CDR3 extends over 14 amino acids. This CDR3 reads CASSESGTAYEQYF. CDR3 DNA, as far as it was read: TGTGCCAGCAGTGAGAGCGGGACAGCCTATGAACAGTAC.

A word on this clone: The gene symbols are mouse symbols. Read coverage stops 1 residue before the CDR3 terminus; the germline J gene supplies the remainder. The rearrangement links TRBV3 to TRBJ1-4; weak D call: TRBD1 (6 bases). CDR3 size: 13 residues. V shed 5 bases and J shed 3 bases, with 7 bases lying between them. CDR1 SNHLY and CDR2 FYNGKV come from the germline V gene (reference sequence). The DNA read from the CDR3 is TGTGCCAGCAGCAGGGGGGCCAACGAAAGATTATTT. Its translation is CASSRGANERLF. The full CDR3 reads CASSRGANERLFF.

This clone was seen only a few times. The gene symbols are mouse symbols. The read terminates 1 residue ahead of where the CDR3 ends, so the germline J gene completes it. The chain recombines TRBV3 with TRBJ2-5; perhaps TRBD2 as D (6 bases). V was cut by 3 bases and J by 1 base, with 8 bases left in between. The germline V gene has CDR1 SNHLY and CDR2 FYNGKV (reference sequence). There are 14 residues in the CDR3. The CDR3 loop is CASSFWDYQDTQYF. The sequenced CDR3 bases are TGTGCCAGCAGCTTTTGGGACTACCAAGACACCCAGTAC.

This clone came up a few times. The gene names here belong to mouse. The DNA ends 1 residue before the CDR3 does, and the rest of the CDR3 is filled in from the germline J gene. The rearrangement joins TRBV19 to TRBJ1-1; D is unresolved. Germline V gives CDR1 FNHDT, CDR2 SITEND (reference sequence). Trimming left V 5 bases short and J 4 bases short, with 6 bases between. This CDR3 contains 11 residues. The CDR3 DNA, read in part, is TGTGCCAGCAGGGGCATCACAGAAGTCTTC. This encodes CASRGITEVF. The full CDR3 sequence reads CASRGITEVFF.

Regarding this clone: The gene names here belong to mouse. The read ends 1 residue before the CDR3 terminus; that terminus is restored from the germline J gene. The rearrangement joins TRBV26 to TRBJ2-5; D uncertain. The CDR3 spans 11 residues. V was clipped by 4 bases and J by 3 bases, with 2 bases between them. The germline CDR1 and CDR2 sequences are KGHPV and FQNQEV (reference sequence). The covered CDR3 bases are TGTGCCAGCAGTCCTCAAGACACCCAGTAC. It encodes CASSPQDTQY. The complete CDR3 protein is CASSPQDTQYF.

Worth noting for this clone: Mouse gene names apply. The missing CDR3 end, 1 residue past where the read stops, is filled in from the germline J gene. The chain joins TRBV20 to TRBJ2-1, with D perhaps being TRBD1 or TRBD2 (7 bases each). This CDR3 has 16 amino acids. Deletions cut 2 bases from V and 2 bases from J, with 16 bases between. From germline, CDR1 is GFQATS and CDR2 STVNSAI. The covered CDR3 bases are TGTGGTGCTAGGCCCCGGCCAGGGGGGGACTATGCTGAGCAGTTC. This sequence encodes CGARPRPGGDYAEQF. The whole CDR3 is CGARPRPGGDYAEQFF.

Remarks on this clone: Gene names follow the mouse nomenclature. The read comes to an end 1 residue before the CDR3 does, leaving the germline J gene to fill in the end. This chain connects TRBV2 to TRBJ2-7; D gene unclear. CDR3 length: 13 amino acids. CDR1 LGHNA and CDR2 YSYQKL come from the germline V gene. Trimming shortened V by 0 bases and J by 4 bases, and 7 bases separated the two germline ends. CDR3 DNA, as far as it was read: TGTGCCAGCAGCCAAGACGGGCAGTATGAACAGTAC. Its protein is CASSQDGQYEQY. The whole CDR3 reads CASSQDGQYEQYF.

About this clone: The genes are named according to mouse. The read halts 1 residue ahead of the CDR3 end, with the missing end drawn from the germline J gene. The V and J genes are TRBV13-3 and TRBJ2-1; D unresolved. The V end lost 2 bases, the J end lost 5 bases, and 5 bases lay between the germline ends. The CDR3 extends over 12 amino acids. CDR1 is NNHDY and CDR2 is SYVADS in the germline V gene. Incomplete CDR3 DNA: TGTGCCAGCAGTGACAAAGATGCTGAGCAGTTC. Its protein product is CASSDKDAEQF. The full CDR3 reads CASSDKDAEQFF.

This clone was detected a few times. Germline and genes here are mouse. Sequencing ends 1 residue short of the CDR3 end; the germline J gene provides the rest. The chain has TRBV17 and TRBJ2-1; the D gene is possibly TRBD2 (6 bases). The germline V and J ends were trimmed by 0 bases and 6 bases, with 6 bases remaining between them. CDR3 size: 13 residues. Germline V gives CDR1 MNHDT, CDR2 YYDKIL. The part of the CDR3 DNA that was read is TGTGCTAGCAGTAGAGACTGGGGTGCTGAGCAGTTC. Translating it yields CASSRDWGAEQF. The entire CDR3 reads CASSRDWGAEQFF. Complete variable domain (other parts from reference TRBV17 and TRBJ2-1): DTTVKQNPRYKLARVGKPVNLICSQTMNHDTMYWYQKKPNQAPKLLLFYYDKILNREADTFEKFQSSRPNNSFCSLYIGSAGLEYSAMYLCASSRDWGAEQFFGPGTRLTVL.

With regard to this clone: Genes here carry mouse names. The read comes to an end 1 residue before the CDR3 does, leaving the germline J gene to fill in the end. The chain joins TRBV16 to TRBJ1-2; D is unclear. This CDR3 contains 12 residues. Germline V gene lookup returns CDR1 SGHSA and CDR2 FRNQAP. Trimming left V 1 base short and J 5 bases short, with 5 bases between. The CDR3 DNA, read in part, is TGTGCAAGCAGCTTAGGAGGGTCCGACTACACC. Its protein is CASSLGGSDYT. The entire CDR3 protein is CASSLGGSDYTF.

Only a few counts were recorded for this clone. Genes and germline come from the mouse. The read comes to an end 1 residue before the CDR3 does, leaving the germline J gene to fill in the end. This chain uses TRBV26 with TRBJ1-4; no clear D. This CDR3 is 14 amino acids long. CDR1 and CDR2 (germline): KGHPV, FQNQEV (reference sequence). V was shortened by 2 bases and J by 1 base, with 5 bases between the two germline ends. The part of the CDR3 DNA that was read is TGTGCCAGCAGTCTGACCACTTCCAACGAAAGATTATTT. The encoded protein is CASSLTTSNERLF. In full, the CDR3 is CASSLTTSNERLFF.

About this clone: Gene names are mouse gene names. The read stops 1 residue short of the end of the CDR3; the missing end is completed from the germline J gene. The chain has TRBV12-2 and TRBJ1-4; weak D call: TRBD1 (5 bases). The germline V gene encodes CDR1 SGHLS and CDR2 HYDKME. Trimming left V 0 bases short and J 3 bases short, with 10 bases between. The CDR3 contains 15 residues. The CDR3 region is CASSLPQGPNERLFF. The covered CDR3 bases are TGTGCCAGCTCTCTCCCGCAGGGACCCAACGAAAGATTATTT.

Points on this clone: Genes and germline come from the mouse. Sequencing ends 1 residue short of the CDR3 end; the germline J gene provides the rest. V is TRBV12-2 and J is TRBJ1-1, with TRBD1 matching 9 bases. Losses at the gene ends were 4 bases for V and 8 bases for J; bases not matched to a gene: 1. The CDR3 is 11 amino acids. Germline V gene sequence: CDR1 SGHLS, CDR2 HYDKME. The CDR3 sequence is CASSGTGEVFF. CDR3 DNA, as far as it was read: TGTGCCAGCTCCGGGACAGGGGAAGTCTTC.

This clone has more than one count but fewer than ten. The genes and germline here are from mouse. The DNA read from the CDR3 is TGCTCCAGCAGTCAATCGGCCAGTAGTCAAAACACCTTGTAC. This sequence encodes CSSSQSASSQNTLY. The CDR3 in full is CSSSQSASSQNTLYF. The chain joins TRBV23 to TRBJ2-4. Coverage ceases 1 residue before the CDR3 finishes, and the germline J gene fills in the end. Germline V gene sequence: CDR1 KGHTA, CDR2 FQNQQP. The CDR3 extends over 15 amino acids.

Regarding this clone: Genes here carry mouse names. The read terminates 1 residue before the CDR3 end, so the remaining end is supplied by the germline J gene. The V and J genes are TRBV23 and TRBJ2-7; the table assigns TRBD2, which was not confirmed against the DNA. The CDR3 loop spans 12 amino acids. The V gene's germline CDR1 is KGHTA and CDR2 FQNQQP. CDR3 DNA, as far as it was read: TGCTCCAGCAGTCCGACTGGGGTTGAACAGTAC. It codes for CSSSPTGVEQY. The entire CDR3 sequence reads CSSSPTGVEQYF.

On this clone itself: Any gene name here is a mouse gene name. With the read ending 1 residue before the CDR3 end, the germline J gene is used to fill in that end. The chain has TRBV3 and TRBJ2-4; TRBD2 matches at 9 bases. The V gene's germline CDR1 is SNHLY and CDR2 FYNGKV (reference sequence). V lost 4 bases and J lost 0; bases outside the gene matches: 2. CDR3 length: 15 amino acids. The DNA read from the CDR3 is TGTGCCAGCAGCTCGGACTGGGGTAGTCAAAACACCTTGTAC. It codes for CASSSDWGSQNTLY. The whole CDR3 protein reads CASSSDWGSQNTLYF.

Concerning this clone itself: Mouse germline and gene names are used. Read sequence stops 1 residue before the CDR3 end, and the germline J gene provides the missing end. This chain joins TRBV12-2 and TRBJ1-4; 9 nucleotides agree with TRBD1. Germline-derived CDR1 and CDR2 are SGHLS and HYDKME. This CDR3 comprises 16 residues. After removal of 3 bases from V and 5 bases from J, the junction contained 9 bases not matched to a gene. The chain's CDR3 is CASSATDRGTNERLFF. The sequenced part of the CDR3 DNA is TGTGCCAGCTCTGCGACGGACAGGGGTACGAACGAAAGATTATTT.